This T cell receptor beta chain derives from a study of blood T cell repertoires in COVID-19. Study-wide background: Sources were T cells, B-cell-depleted T cells, or PBMCs; the material itself was cDNA or gDNA.

Enrollees, about 18 to 95 years old, lived in about two dozen US areas. Symptom resolution, clearance, or two negative PCRs marked the recovered donors of Cohort 3. TCRdb keeps only in-frame clones here, not all; method: immunoSEQ multiplex PCR. The sample contains some 270,000 clones, approximately 85% of which appear only once. The length of the CDR3 is 15 residues. Germline V CDR1 and CDR2: MNHEY, SVGAGI. The V segment lost 5 bases and the J segment 7 bases; nucleotides outside the gene matches: 4. The specimen was PBMCs or T cells enriched from blood (not recorded which). The TCR sequence derives from a woman aged 30 to 39 who had recovered from COVID-19. The chain carries TRBV6-5 and TRBJ2-1; 14 nucleotides match TRBD2. In DNA form, the CDR3 reads TGTGCCAGCAGTAAGGGACTAGCGGGAGAAAATGAGCAGTTCTTC. Translation: CASSKGLAGENEQFF.